The 10 T cell receptor beta chains presented below share a single source sample, sequenced in a study of blood T cells in healthy people across ages. A J-beta primer mix and a sample-barcoded 5' primer were used in a second PCR of roughly 6 to 12 cycles. TCRdb re-called the 5' RACE reads with MiXCR, one entry per CDR3 protein. The sample has 1.5 million to 2 million distinct CDR3 sequences, 28% seen once. Sequencing was performed on blood. These receptors all stem from a woman younger than 45 in good health.

This clonotype has more than one count but fewer than ten. The V and J genes are TRBV7-9 and TRBJ2-1, with D maybe TRBD2 (5 bases). Trimming stripped 1 base from V and 8 bases from J, with 12 bases between. Germline values: CDR1 SEHNR, CDR2 FQNEAQ (reference sequence). The CDR3 covers 14 residues. CDR3 amino acids: CASSLGPGFDEQFF. DNA of the CDR3: TGTGCCAGCAGCTTAGGCCCGGGGTTCGATGAGCAGTTCTTC.

The chain joins TRBV20-1 to TRBJ2-1; TRBD2 matches at 7 bases. The CDR3 loop spans 18 amino acids. With 6 bases clipped from V and 9 bases from J, the junction kept 26 bases outside the gene matches. The V gene's germline CDR1 is DFQATT and CDR2 SNEGSKA (reference sequence). CDR3 sequence (DNA): TGCAGTGCCACTAATGACTTATCCAGTGGGAGGGCCGTGGGTGAGCAGTTCTTC. It yields the protein CSATNDLSSGRAVGEQFF.

The chain employs TRBV12-3 or TRBV12-4 and TRBJ2-5; 7 bases map to TRBD1. This CDR3 has 12 residues. With V trimmed by 5 bases and J by 9 bases, 6 bases remained unmatched. The CDR3 DNA reads TGTGCCAGCAGTGTTACAGGGGATGCCCAGTACTTC. This gives the protein CASSVTGDAQYF.

This clonotype has just a few counts. This chain uses TRBV20-1 with TRBJ2-5; 14 nucleotides agree with TRBD2. The CDR3 is 15 residues long. V trimming: 3 bases; J trimming: 2 bases; junction bases outside the gene matches: 2. Per the germline V gene, CDR1 is DFQATT and CDR2 is SNEGSKA (reference sequence). The CDR3 DNA reads TGCAGTGCTAGGGGACTAGCGGGAGCGCAAGAGACCCAGTACTTC. Translation: CSARGLAGAQETQYF.

The chain is built from TRBV7-6 and TRBJ1-4; D perhaps matches TRBD1 (5 bases). Deletions cut 7 bases from V and 0 bases from J, with 18 bases between. The CDR3 is 17 amino acids. CDR1 SGHVS and CDR2 FNYEAQ come from the germline V gene. CDR3 region: CASKKTGTLATNEKLFF. The DNA of the CDR3 is TGTGCCAGCAAAAAGACGGGGACCCTTGCAACTAATGAAAAACTGTTTTTT.

The gene calls are TRBV7-9 and TRBJ1-1; no reliable D call. The germline gives CDR1 SEHNR, CDR2 FQNEAQ (reference sequence). V lost 5 bases and J lost 12, with 13 bases in between. The CDR3 is 11 residues long. The CDR3 coding sequence is TGTGCCAGCAGCCTCCTGGCTCAGCCTTTCTTT. Protein sequence: CASSLLAQPFF.

V is TRBV14 and J is TRBJ2-1; D not resolved. The ends were cut back, 3 bases at V and 5 bases at J, with 17 bases in the middle. The CDR3 is made up of 16 amino acids. CDR1 SGHDN and CDR2 FVKESK come from the germline V gene. CDR3: CASSHPYWRTNNEQFF. DNA for the CDR3: TGTGCCAGCAGCCACCCTTACTGGCGGACCAACAATGAGCAGTTCTTC.

The gene calls are TRBV29-1 and TRBJ2-3; 7 bases align to TRBD2. Germline CDR1 is SQVTM and CDR2 is ANQGSEA. Trimming at V came to 8 bases and at J to 0 bases, leaving 8 bases not matched to a gene. This CDR3 comprises 14 residues. As DNA, the CDR3 is TGCAGCTCGGGGGGAGCGGGAAGCACAGATACGCAGTATTTT. Residues: CSSGGAGSTDTQYF.

The rearrangement links TRBV9 to TRBJ2-5; 7 bases map to TRBD2. V lost 0 bases to trimming and J lost 1 base; unmatched junction nucleotides: 9. CDR1 and CDR2 from the germline V gene are SGDLS and YYNGEE. This CDR3 spans 17 amino acids. Here the CDR3 DNA reads TGTGCCAGCAGCGTAGCTCCGTTAAGCGGGGCCCAAGAGACCCAGTACTTC. Its protein product is CASSVAPLSGAQETQYF.

This clonotype was found many times. The chain combines TRBV10-3 with TRBJ2-5; 14 bases match TRBD2. Trimming removed 4 bases from V and 2 bases from J; junction bases left unmatched: 12. Germline CDR1 is ENHRY and CDR2 is SYGVKD. This CDR3 spans 19 amino acids. The DNA for the CDR3 is TGTGCCATCAGTGTAGGATGGGGGACTAGCGGGAGTGAACAAGAGACCCAGTACTTC. Translating gives CAISVGWGTSGSEQETQYF.